This T cell receptor beta chain was documented in a study of post-analysis software for immune sequencing data. The sample holds a few counts of this clonotype. Its antigen is as yet unknown. V lost 2 bases, J lost 0 bases, and 10 bases lay in between. The CDR3 contains 15 residues. The germline gives CDR1 SGHRS, CDR2 YFSETQ. cDNA libraries of TCR beta carried unique molecular identifiers. TCRdb reprocessed the PCR reads via MiXCR and lists one record per CDR3 protein. The sample contains 400,000 to 500,000 distinct CDR3 sequences, 30% to 45% of which appear only once. General study findings and limits: Under F measure analysis, samples from one preparation batch co-clustered strongly. About five TRBV segments appeared more often in patients than in controls, and TRBV5-6, TRBV5-1 and TRBV20-1 were among these. Compared against controls, patients with multiple sclerosis displayed significantly lower normalized Chao1 diversity.

This chain connects TRBV5-1 to TRBJ2-3; D is uncertain. The sequenced material came from blood. This clonotype originated in a girl aged 2 to 9 with multiple sclerosis. This chain's CDR3 is CASSLNIGSTDTQYF. Written as DNA, the CDR3 is TGCGCCAGCAGCTTAAACATCGGAAGCACAGATACGCAGTATTTT.